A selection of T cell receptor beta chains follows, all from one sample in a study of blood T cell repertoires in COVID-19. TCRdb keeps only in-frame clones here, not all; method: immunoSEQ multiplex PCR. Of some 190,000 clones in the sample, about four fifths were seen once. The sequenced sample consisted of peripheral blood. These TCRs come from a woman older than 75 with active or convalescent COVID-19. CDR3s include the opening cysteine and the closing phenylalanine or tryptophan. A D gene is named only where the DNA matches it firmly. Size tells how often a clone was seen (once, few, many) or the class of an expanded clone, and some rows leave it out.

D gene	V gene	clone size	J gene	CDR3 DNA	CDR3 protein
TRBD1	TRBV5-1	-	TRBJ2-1	TGCGCCAGCAGCTTCGGGACAGGCCTAAATCCTTCCAATGAGCAGTTCTTC	CASSFGTGLNPSNEQFF
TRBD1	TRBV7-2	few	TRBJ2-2	TGTGCCAGCAGCTTTGGGACAGGGATTCCTCCGAACACCGGGGAGCTGTTTTTT	CASSFGTGIPPNTGELFF
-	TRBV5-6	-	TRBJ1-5	TGTGCCAGCAGCTTGGCAGGTTATCAGCCCCAGCATTTT	CASSLAGYQPQHF
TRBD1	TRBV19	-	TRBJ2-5	TGTGCCAGTAGTCCCCGGGGGACAGGGGGGTACCAAGAGACCCAGTACTTC	CASSPRGTGGYQETQYF
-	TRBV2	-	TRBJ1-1	TGTGCCAGCAGAGGGAACAGGGCGGGCACTGAAGCTTTCTTT	CASRGNRAGTEAFF
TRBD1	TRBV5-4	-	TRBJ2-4	TGTGCCAGCAGCTCCTTGGACAGGGCCAAAAACATTCAGTACTTC	CASSSLDRAKNIQYF
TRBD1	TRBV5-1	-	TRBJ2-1	TGCGCCAGCAGCTTGGAGGGGACAGGGCAGTTCTTC	CASSLEGTGQFF
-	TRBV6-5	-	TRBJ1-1	TGTGCCAGCAGTTACTGGGGGGGGGATCGAACTGAAGCTTTCTTT	CASSYWGGDRTEAFF
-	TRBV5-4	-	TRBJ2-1	TGTGCCAGCAGCTCCGTGGAGGGGAGGACCTACAATGAGCAGTTCTTC	CASSSVEGRTYNEQFF
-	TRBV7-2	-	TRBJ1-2	TGTGCCAGCAGCTTAGAACAGGGAGAAGGCTATGGCTACACCTTC	CASSLEQGEGYGYTF
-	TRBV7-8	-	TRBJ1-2	TGTGCCAGCAGCTTTGGTGAAATGAGGGGCTACACCTTC	CASSFGEMRGYTF
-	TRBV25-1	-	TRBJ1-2	TGTGCCAGCACCGAACGAGGGAATTATGGCTACACCTTC	CASTERGNYGYTF
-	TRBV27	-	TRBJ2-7	TGTGCCAGCAGTTGGGAGTCAGCAAGGTACGAGCAGTACTTC	CASSWESARYEQYF
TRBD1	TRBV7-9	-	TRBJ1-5	TGTGCCAGCAGCGCCGGGACAGGGGCTGTTCGGAGCAATCAGCCCCAGCATTTT	CASSAGTGAVRSNQPQHF
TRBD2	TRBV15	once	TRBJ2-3	TGTGCCACCAGCAGAGGCCCTACTAGCGGGAAGGGTGGAGATACGCAGTATTTT	CATSRGPTSGKGGDTQYF
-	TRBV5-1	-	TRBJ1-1	TGCGCCAGCAGCTTGGTTCTACAGGAGAACACTGAAGCTTTCTTT	CASSLVLQENTEAFF
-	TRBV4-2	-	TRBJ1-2	TGTGCCAGCAGCCAAGATCGGCGGGCTAACTATGGCTACACCTTC	CASSQDRRANYGYTF
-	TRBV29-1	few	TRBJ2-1	TGCAGCGTTGGGACCCCAAGGGGAGGAGGGTACAATGAGCAGTTCTTC	CSVGTPRGGGYNEQFF
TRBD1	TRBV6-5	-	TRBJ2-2	TGTGCCAGCACCCCTCAGGGGGTAGTTACCGGGGAGCTGTTTTTT	CASTPQGVVTGELFF
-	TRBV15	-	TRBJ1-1	TGTGCCACCTCCCTACGCCGGGACTTTGAAGCTTTCTTT	CATSLRRDFEAFF
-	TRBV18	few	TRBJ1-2	TGTGCCAGCTCACCGGCAGGGGCTGGCTACACCTTC	CASSPAGAGYTF
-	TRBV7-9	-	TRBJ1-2	TGTGCCAGCAGCTTATCAGGGTTGGCTAACTATGGCTACACCTTC	CASSLSGLANYGYTF
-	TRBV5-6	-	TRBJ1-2	TGTGCCAGCAGCTTGTACCGTGGGAGGGGACCCTATGGCTACACCTTC	CASSLYRGRGPYGYTF
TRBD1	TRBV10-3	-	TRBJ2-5	TGTGCCATCAGCCCCTGGGAAGGGACAGGGGGACGGGAGACCCAGTACTTC	CAISPWEGTGGRETQYF
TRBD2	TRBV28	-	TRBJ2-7	TGTGCCAGCAGCCGACTAGCGGGAGCGGAGGAGCAGTACTTC	CASSRLAGAEEQYF
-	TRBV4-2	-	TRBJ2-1	TGTGCCAGCAGCCAAGTACCTCGGTTGTACAATGAGCAGTTCTTC	CASSQVPRLYNEQFF
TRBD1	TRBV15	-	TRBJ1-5	TGTGCCACCAGCGGGGGACAGAGTGTTGGCAATCAGCCCCAGCATTTT	CATSGGQSVGNQPQHF
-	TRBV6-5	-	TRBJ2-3	TGTGCCAGCACTCAAAACAGGGGCACAGATACGCAGTATTTT	CASTQNRGTDTQYF
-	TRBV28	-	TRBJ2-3	TGTGCCAGCAGTTCACCGGGACAAGATAGCACAGATACGCAGTATTTT	CASSSPGQDSTDTQYF